Shown below are 12 T cell receptor beta chains from a single sample sequenced in a study of blood T cells in healthy people across ages. PCR was performed a second time for about 7 to 11 cycles using a sample-barcoded 5' primer and a J-beta primer mix. MiXCR was run by TCRdb on the 5' RACE reads, yielding one entry per CDR3 protein. The table has about 670,000 distinct CDR3 sequences, around 41% seen once. The sequenced sample was blood. The origin of the receptors is a man older than 75 in good health.

The chain joins TRBV12-3 or TRBV12-4 to TRBJ2-5; 10 bases fit TRBD2. The ends lost 2 bases at V and 7 bases at J; junction bases unmatched: 10. The CDR3 runs 16 residues. The CDR3 sequence is CASSLSAGLADRTQYF. In nucleotides, the CDR3 is TGTGCCAGCAGTTTATCCGCCGGACTAGCGGATAGGACCCAGTACTTC.

The rearrangement joins TRBV10-3 to TRBJ1-1; D might be TRBD1 (6 bases). This CDR3 region has 13 residues. V lost 6 bases to trimming and J lost 1 base, with 9 bases between them. Germline CDR1 reads ENHRY; CDR2 reads SYGVKD. The DNA for the CDR3 is TGTGCCATCAGAGGGGGACCGAACACTGAAGCTTTCTTT. It is translated as CAIRGGPNTEAFF.

The J gene is TRBJ2-1, the V gene TRBV20-1, with 8 positions matching TRBD2. CDR1 DFQATT and CDR2 SNEGSKA come from the germline V gene (reference sequence). V lost 2 bases, J lost 9 bases, and 3 bases stayed unmatched. CDR3 length: 12 amino acids. The CDR3 nucleotides are TGCAGTGCTAGACGGGGGGGCCTTGAGCAGTTCTTC. Translated, it gives CSARRGGLEQFF.

The chain combines TRBV24-1 with TRBJ2-5; TRBD2 aligns across 10 bases. The CDR3 runs to 17 residues. The V segment lost 3 bases and the J segment 11 bases; nucleotides outside the gene matches: 17. Germline CDR1 reads KGHDR; CDR2 reads SFDVKD. This CDR3 reads CATSDAASGSRYNEQYF. CDR3 nucleotide sequence: TGTGCCACCAGTGATGCGGCTAGCGGGAGTCGGTACAATGAGCAGTACTTC.

V gene TRBV5-1 combines with J gene TRBJ2-5, with a tentative D call TRBD1 (5 bases). V was trimmed by 4 bases and J by 5 bases, leaving 18 bases between them. Looked up from germline, CDR1 is SGHRS and CDR2 is YFSETQ. The CDR3 has 15 amino acids. CDR3 DNA sequence: TGCGCCAGCAGCCTGATGGGGCAGGCCCAGGAGACCCAGTACTTC. It yields the protein CASSLMGQAQETQYF. The entire variable domain, with the rest obtained from reference TRBV5-1 and TRBJ2-5, is as follows: KAGVTQTPRYLIKTRGQQVTLSCSPISGHRSVSWYQQTPGQGLQFLFEYFSETQRNKGNFPGRFSGRQFSNSRSEMNVSTLELGDSALYLCASSLMGQAQETQYFGPGTRLLVL.

This chain uses TRBV4-2 with TRBJ2-5; 8 bases map to TRBD1. The CDR3 is 17 amino acids. The germline V gene encodes CDR1 LGHNA and CDR2 YNFKEQ. The ends lost 0 bases at V and 0 bases at J; junction bases unmatched: 6. CDR3 residues: CASSQDQDRAHQETQYF. The CDR3 bases are TGTGCCAGCAGCCAAGATCAGGACAGGGCCCACCAAGAGACCCAGTACTTC.

In this sample, this clonotype turned up a few times. J is TRBJ2-3 and V is TRBV29-1; the match to TRBD2 covers 14 bases. Germline V gives CDR1 SQVTM, CDR2 ANQGSEA. This CDR3 comprises 16 residues. V trimming: 1 base; J trimming: 6 bases; junction bases outside the gene matches: 6. For the CDR3, the DNA is TGCAGCGTTGAAGGGACTAGCGGGGGGCCAGCGGATACGCAGTATTTT. Its protein product is CSVEGTSGGPADTQYF.

This clonotype was picked up a small number of times. The chain links TRBV6-1 to TRBJ2-6; TRBD2 agrees at 8 bases. J was trimmed by 1 base and V by 6 bases; bases with no gene match: 2. Per the germline V gene, CDR1 is MNHNS and CDR2 is SASEGT. The CDR3 runs to 15 residues. CDR3 sequence (DNA): TGTGCCAGCAGATCGGGGGGGTCTGGGGCCAACGTCCTGACTTTC. Translated, it gives CASRSGGSGANVLTF.

The V call is TRBV20-1, the J call TRBJ2-1; D is possibly TRBD2 (6 bases). In germline, CDR1 is DFQATT, CDR2 SNEGSKA (reference sequence). CDR3 length: 12 residues. V dropped 6 bases and J dropped 8 bases, with 14 bases sitting between them. This chain's CDR3 is CSAEGLHDEQFF. The CDR3 DNA sequence: TGCAGTGCGGAGGGCCTGCACGATGAGCAGTTCTTC.

In this sample, this clonotype turned up a few times. The chain is built from TRBV10-3 and TRBJ2-5; possible D gene TRBD1, 6 bases. The CDR3 runs to 19 residues. Per germline, CDR1 ENHRY and CDR2 SYGVKD. V was shortened by 7 bases and J by 2 bases, with 29 bases between the two germline ends. The CDR3 sequence: CAITSTSGAQFTLQETQYF. The CDR3 DNA sequence: TGTGCCATCACCTCAACCTCAGGGGCCCAATTCACATTACAAGAGACCCAGTACTTC.

This clonotype appeared many times. The V gene is TRBV4-3, the J gene TRBJ2-1; 8 bases are shared with TRBD2. Unmatched junction bases numbered 3, after V lost 9 bases and J lost 5 bases. Germline CDR1 and CDR2: LGHNA and YSLEER. The CDR3 has 12 residues. The DNA of the CDR3 is TGCGCCAGAGCGGGGGACAACAATGAGCAGTTCTTC. Translated: CARAGDNNEQFF.

The sample holds a few counts of this clonotype. V is TRBV10-3 and J is TRBJ1-2, with D possibly TRBD1 on 6 matching bases. The CDR3 is 12 amino acids. The V and J ends lost 5 bases and 8 bases respectively, with 12 bases between them. Germline CDR1 reads ENHRY; CDR2 reads SYGVKD. The CDR3 region has the DNA TGTGCCATCAGTTCAGGGGTTTGGGGCTACACCTTC. Translated, it gives CAISSGVWGYTF.